The subject of this entry is one TCR beta chain. The CDR3 loop spans 14 amino acids. The germline V gene has CDR1 LGHDT and CDR2 YNNKEL (reference sequence). The V gene lost 4 bases and the J gene lost 3 bases, with 7 bases spanning the gap. The sample is drawn from a study of blood T cell repertoires in COVID-19. Study-wide context: Material from acute and convalescent COVID-19 was sourced from the United States, Italy and Spain.

Clones were sequenced by immunoSEQ multiplex PCR, and TCRdb holds only the in-frame ones, with some missing. The table records around 400,000 clones, roughly nine tenths of them present only once. Individuals drawn from around 24 US areas were about 18 to 95 years old. In assigning cohorts, the study relied on participant-reported clinical history. For recovered donors of Cohort 3, there were two negative PCRs, clearance, or symptom resolution. Input material: PBMCs or T cells enriched from blood (not recorded which). The J gene is TRBJ2-6, the V gene TRBV3-1 (or the pseudogene TRBV3-2); D gene uncertain. This receptor was obtained from a woman aged 25 to 39 who had recovered from COVID-19. For the CDR3, the DNA is TGTGCCAGCAGCCGGGCTAATGGGGCCAACGTCCTGACTTTC. Translation gives CASSRANGANVLTF.